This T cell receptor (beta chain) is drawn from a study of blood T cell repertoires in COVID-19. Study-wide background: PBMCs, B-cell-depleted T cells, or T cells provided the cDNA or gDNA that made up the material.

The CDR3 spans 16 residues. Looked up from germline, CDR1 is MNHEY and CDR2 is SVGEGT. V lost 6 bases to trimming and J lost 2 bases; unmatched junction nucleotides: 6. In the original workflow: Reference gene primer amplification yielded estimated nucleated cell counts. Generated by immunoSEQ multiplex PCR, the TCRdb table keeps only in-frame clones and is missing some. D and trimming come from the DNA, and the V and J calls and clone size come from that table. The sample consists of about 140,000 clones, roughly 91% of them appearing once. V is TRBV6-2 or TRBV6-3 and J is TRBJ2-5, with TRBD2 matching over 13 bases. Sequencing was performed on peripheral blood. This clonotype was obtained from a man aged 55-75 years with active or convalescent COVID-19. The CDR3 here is CASSGLAGALQETQYF. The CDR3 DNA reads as TGTGCCAGCAGCGGACTAGCGGGGGCCCTACAAGAGACCCAGTACTTC.